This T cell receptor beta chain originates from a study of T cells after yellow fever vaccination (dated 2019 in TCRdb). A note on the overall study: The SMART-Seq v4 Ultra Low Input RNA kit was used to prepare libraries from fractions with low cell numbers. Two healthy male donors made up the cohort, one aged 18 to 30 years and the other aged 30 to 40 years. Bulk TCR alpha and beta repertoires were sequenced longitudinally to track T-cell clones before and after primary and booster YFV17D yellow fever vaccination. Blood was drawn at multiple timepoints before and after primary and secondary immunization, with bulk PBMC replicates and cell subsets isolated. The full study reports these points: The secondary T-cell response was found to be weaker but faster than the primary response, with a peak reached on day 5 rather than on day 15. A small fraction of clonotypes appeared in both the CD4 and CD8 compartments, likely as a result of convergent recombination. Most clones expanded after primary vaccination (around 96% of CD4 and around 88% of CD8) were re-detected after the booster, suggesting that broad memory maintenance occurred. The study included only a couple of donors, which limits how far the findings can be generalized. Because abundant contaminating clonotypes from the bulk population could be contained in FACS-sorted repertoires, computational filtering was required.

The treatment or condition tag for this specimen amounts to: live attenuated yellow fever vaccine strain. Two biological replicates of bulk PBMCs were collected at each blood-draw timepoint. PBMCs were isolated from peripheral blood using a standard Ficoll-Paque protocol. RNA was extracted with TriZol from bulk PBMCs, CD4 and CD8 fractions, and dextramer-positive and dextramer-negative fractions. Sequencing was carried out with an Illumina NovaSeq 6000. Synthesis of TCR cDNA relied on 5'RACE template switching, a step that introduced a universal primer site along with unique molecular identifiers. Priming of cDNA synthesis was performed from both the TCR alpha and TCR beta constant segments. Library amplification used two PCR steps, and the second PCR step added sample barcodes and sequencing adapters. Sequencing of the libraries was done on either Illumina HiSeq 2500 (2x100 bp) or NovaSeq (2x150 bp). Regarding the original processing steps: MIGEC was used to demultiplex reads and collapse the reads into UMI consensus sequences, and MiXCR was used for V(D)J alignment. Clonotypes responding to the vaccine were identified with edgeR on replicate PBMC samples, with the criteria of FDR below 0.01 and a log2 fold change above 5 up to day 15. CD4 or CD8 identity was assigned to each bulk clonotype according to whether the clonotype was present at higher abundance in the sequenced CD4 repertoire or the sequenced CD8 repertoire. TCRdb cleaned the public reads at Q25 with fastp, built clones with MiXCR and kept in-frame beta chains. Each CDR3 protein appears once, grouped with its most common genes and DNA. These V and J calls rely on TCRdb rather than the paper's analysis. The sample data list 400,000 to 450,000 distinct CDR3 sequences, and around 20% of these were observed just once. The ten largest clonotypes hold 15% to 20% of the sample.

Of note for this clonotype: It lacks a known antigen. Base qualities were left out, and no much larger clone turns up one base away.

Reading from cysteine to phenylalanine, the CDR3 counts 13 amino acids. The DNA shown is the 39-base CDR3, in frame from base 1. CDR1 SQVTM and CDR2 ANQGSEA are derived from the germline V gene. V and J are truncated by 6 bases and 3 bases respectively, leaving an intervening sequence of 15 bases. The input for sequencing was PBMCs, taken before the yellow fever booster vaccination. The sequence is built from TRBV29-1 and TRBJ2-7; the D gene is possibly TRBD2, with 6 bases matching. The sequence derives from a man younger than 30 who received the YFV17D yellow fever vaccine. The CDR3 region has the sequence CSVGGTDSYEQYF. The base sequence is TGCAGCGTCGGAGGGACTGACAGCTACGAGCAGTACTTC.